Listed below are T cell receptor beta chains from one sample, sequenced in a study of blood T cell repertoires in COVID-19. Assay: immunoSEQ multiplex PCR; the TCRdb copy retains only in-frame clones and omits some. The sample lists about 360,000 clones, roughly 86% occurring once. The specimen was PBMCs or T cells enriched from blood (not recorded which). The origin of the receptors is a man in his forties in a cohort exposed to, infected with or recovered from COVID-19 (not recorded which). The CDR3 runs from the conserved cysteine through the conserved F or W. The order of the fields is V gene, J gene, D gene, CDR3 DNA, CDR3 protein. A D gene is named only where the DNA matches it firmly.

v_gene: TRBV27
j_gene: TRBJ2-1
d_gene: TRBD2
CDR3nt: TGTGCCAGCAGTTTACTAGCGGGAAACTACAATGAGCAGTTCTTC
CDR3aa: CASSLLAGNYNEQFF

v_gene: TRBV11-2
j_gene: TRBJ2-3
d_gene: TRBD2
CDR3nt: TGTGCCAGCAGCCCTGGACTAGCGGACATCACAGATACGCAGTATTTT
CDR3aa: CASSPGLADITDTQYF

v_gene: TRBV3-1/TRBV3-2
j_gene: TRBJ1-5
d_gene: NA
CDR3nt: TGTGCCAGCAGCCAGGAACAAGGAAGGGGTAGGAATCAGCCCCAGCATTTT
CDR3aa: CASSQEQGRGRNQPQHF

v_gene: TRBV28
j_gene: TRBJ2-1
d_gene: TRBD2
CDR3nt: TGTGCCAGCAGTGGCGCACCCGCTAGCGGACCCTCCAATGAGCAGTTCTTC
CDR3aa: CASSGAPASGPSNEQFF

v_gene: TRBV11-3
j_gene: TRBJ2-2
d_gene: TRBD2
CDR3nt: TGTGCCAGCAGATCCGGGACTAGCGCGCCTAAGGTTCCCGGGGAGCTGTTTTTT
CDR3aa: CASRSGTSAPKVPGELFF

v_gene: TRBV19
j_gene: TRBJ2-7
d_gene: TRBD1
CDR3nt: TGTGCCAGCTCGAGCGGTGGGACAGGGACCTACGAGCAGTACTTC
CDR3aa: CASSSGGTGTYEQYF

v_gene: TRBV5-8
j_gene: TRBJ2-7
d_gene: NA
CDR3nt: TGTGCCAGCAGCCACATCTCCTACGAGCAGTACTTC
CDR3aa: CASSHISYEQYF

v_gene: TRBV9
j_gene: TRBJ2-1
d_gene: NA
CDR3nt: TGTGCCAGCAGCGTCGGTGGGAGTCCCAACAATGAGCAGTTCTTC
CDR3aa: CASSVGGSPNNEQFF

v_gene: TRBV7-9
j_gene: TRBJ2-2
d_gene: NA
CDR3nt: TGTGCCAGCAGCCTATACGGCACCGGGGAGCTGTTTTTT
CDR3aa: CASSLYGTGELFF

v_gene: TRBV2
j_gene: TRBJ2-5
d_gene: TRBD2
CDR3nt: TGTGCCAGCAGTGACGGACTAGCGGGAGCAGAGACCCAGTACTTC
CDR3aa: CASSDGLAGAETQYF

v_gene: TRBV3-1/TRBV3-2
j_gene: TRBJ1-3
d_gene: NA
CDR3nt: TGTGCCAGCAGCCATAGAGGCTCTGGAAACACCATATATTTT
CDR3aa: CASSHRGSGNTIYF

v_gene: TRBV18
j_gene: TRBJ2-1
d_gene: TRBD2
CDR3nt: TGTGCCAGCTCACCACCAACTAGCGGCACCAATGAGCAGTTCTTC
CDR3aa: CASSPPTSGTNEQFF

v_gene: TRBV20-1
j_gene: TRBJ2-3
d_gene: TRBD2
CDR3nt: TGCAGTGCTAGTTGGGGACTAGGGGATCAAGATACGCAGTATTTT
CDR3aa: CSASWGLGDQDTQYF

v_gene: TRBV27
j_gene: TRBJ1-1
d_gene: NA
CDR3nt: TGTGCCAGCAGTTTAATTCTGGGGGCAGGGAACACTGAAGCTTTCTTT
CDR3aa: CASSLILGAGNTEAFF

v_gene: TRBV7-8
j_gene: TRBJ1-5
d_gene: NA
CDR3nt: TGTGCCAGCAGCTTAGATGCAGGATTCAATCAGCCCCAGCATTTT
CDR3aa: CASSLDAGFNQPQHF

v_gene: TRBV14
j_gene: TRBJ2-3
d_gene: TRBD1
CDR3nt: TGTGCCAGCAGCGCACAGGGGATCGGGACAGATACGCAGTATTTT
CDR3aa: CASSAQGIGTDTQYF

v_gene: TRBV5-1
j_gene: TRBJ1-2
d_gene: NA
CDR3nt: TGCGCCAGCAGCTCAGCGGGTGGCTACACCTTC
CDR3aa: CASSSAGGYTF

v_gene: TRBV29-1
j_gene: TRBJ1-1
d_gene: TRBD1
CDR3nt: TGCAGCACCCGGACAGGGATGAACACTGAAGCTTTCTTT
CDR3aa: CSTRTGMNTEAFF

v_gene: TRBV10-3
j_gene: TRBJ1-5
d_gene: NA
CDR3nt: TGTGCCATCAGTGGTGGGGCGGACAATCAGCCCCAGCATTTT
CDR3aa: CAISGGADNQPQHF

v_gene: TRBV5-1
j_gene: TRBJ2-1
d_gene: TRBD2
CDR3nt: TGCGCCAGCAGTCAAAGCGGGAGCTCCTACAATGAGCAGTTCTTC
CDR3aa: CASSQSGSSYNEQFF